The 13 T cell receptor beta chains below were found in one sample sequenced in a study of blood T cells in healthy people across ages. Combining a sample-barcoded 5' primer with a J-beta primer mix, a second PCR ran for roughly 6 to 12 cycles. TCRdb independently ran MiXCR on the 5' RACE reads; one entry per CDR3 protein. The sample shows about 730,000 distinct CDR3 sequences, 43% of them seen only once. Sequencing was performed on blood. The receptors here all came from a woman aged 55-70 years in good health.

In regard to this clonotype: It may be a read error: a sequence one base away is much more abundant. The chain joins TRBV6-2 or TRBV6-3 to TRBJ2-5, with 8 positions matching TRBD1. This CDR3 spans 13 amino acids. The J segment lost 4 bases and the V segment lost 6 bases, leaving 4 bases of the junction unmatched. Germline V gene lookup returns CDR1 MNHEY and CDR2 SVGEGT. The CDR3 coding sequence is TGTGCCAGCAGAGTTGACAGGGGAGAGACCCAGTACTTC. Translating gives CASRVDRGETQYF.

The chain carries TRBV7-9 and TRBJ1-2; D is ambiguous. Trimming shortened V by 1 base and J by 5 bases, and 14 bases separated the two germline ends. This CDR3 has 15 residues. Germline V gene sequence: CDR1 SEHNR, CDR2 FQNEAQ (reference sequence). CDR3 nucleotides: TGTGCCAGCAGCTTAGGGACTCCTACCCGGTATGGCTACACCTTC. Translation gives CASSLGTPTRYGYTF.

The chain recombines TRBV20-1 with TRBJ2-5, with D hard to call. Germline V gives CDR1 DFQATT, CDR2 SNEGSKA (reference sequence). V lost 0 bases and J 0 bases, leaving 11 bases between the germline ends. The CDR3 is 15 amino acids. The CDR3 spells CSARDGQNHQETQYF. The CDR3 DNA is TGCAGTGCTAGAGATGGTCAGAACCACCAAGAGACCCAGTACTTC.

The chain uses TRBV10-3 and TRBJ2-5, with TRBD1 matching 9 bases. This CDR3 spans 15 amino acids. Germline V lookup: CDR1 ENHRY, CDR2 SYGVKD. V was pared by 6 bases and J by 3 bases, with 8 bases of the junction left unmatched. Here the CDR3 reads CAIRGQGIKEETQYF. CDR3 coding DNA: TGTGCCATCAGGGGACAGGGCATTAAGGAAGAGACCCAGTACTTC.

The chain uses TRBV5-1 and TRBJ2-5, with D tentatively TRBD2 (6 bases). The length of the CDR3 is 14 residues. The germline V gene has CDR1 SGHRS and CDR2 YFSETQ. Between the trimmed V and J ends, which lost 4 bases and 4 bases, there was a span of 14 bases. Here the CDR3 DNA reads TGCGCCAGCAGCGGGGCCGGGGGACTAGAGACCCAGTACTTC. Its protein product is CASSGAGGLETQYF.

The V call is TRBV5-5, the J call TRBJ2-7; TRBD2 matches 10 bases. The germline CDR1 and CDR2 sequences are SGHKS and YYEKEE (reference sequence). With V trimmed by 1 base and J by 7 bases, 8 bases remained unmatched. The CDR3 consists of 15 residues. The CDR3 DNA sequence: TGTGCCAGCAGCTTGCCCCTAGCGGGAGCAGGGGAGCAGTACTTC. Translation: CASSLPLAGAGEQYF.

This chain connects TRBV29-1 to TRBJ2-7, with 7 bases lining up with TRBD1. Judging by the DNA end, TRBJ2-5 fits better; the J call may be wrong. The CDR3 loop spans 14 amino acids. Germline V gene data show CDR1 as SQVTM and CDR2 as ANQGSEA. The CDR3 here is CSVSGQDMGETQYF. The DNA for the CDR3 is TGCAGCGTTTCCGGACAGGACATGGGGGAGACCCAGTACTTC.

This clonotype was observed a handful of times. V gene TRBV14 combines with J gene TRBJ2-1; possibly TRBD2 for D (6 bases). V was shortened by 0 bases and J by 7 bases, with 10 bases between the two germline ends. Germline CDR1 reads SGHDN; CDR2 reads FVKESK. This CDR3 is 14 amino acids long. CDR3 nucleotide sequence: TGTGCCAGCAGCCAAGAGGAGGGGTGGAATGAGCAGTTCTTC. Protein product: CASSQEEGWNEQFF.

This sequence joins TRBV5-1 and TRBJ2-7; D is possibly TRBD1 or TRBD2 (5 bases each). TRBJ2-4 matches the DNA end more closely, so the J call is doubtful. Germline values: CDR1 SGHRS, CDR2 YFSETQ. The length of the CDR3 is 15 residues. The CDR3 sequence: CASSIPRDGKNIQYF. The CDR3 coding sequence is TGCGCCAGCAGTATCCCCAGGGACGGCAAAAACATTCAGTACTTC.

About this clonotype: A much bigger clone sits one base away, suggesting this may be a read error. The chain employs TRBV12-3 or TRBV12-4 and TRBJ2-1; 7 bases align to TRBD2. V gave up 5 bases and J gave up 8 bases; unmatched junction bases: 6. CDR3 length equals 13 residues. The CDR3 nucleotides are TGTGCCAGCAGTGTATGGGGGAGGGATGAGCAGTTCTTC. It codes for CASSVWGRDEQFF.

The chain couples TRBV4-2 to TRBJ2-3; D gene unclear. The CDR3 totals 13 residues. Germline V gene lookup returns CDR1 LGHNA and CDR2 YNFKEQ. The V end lost 1 base, the J end lost 6 bases, and 8 bases lay between the germline ends. CDR3 in amino acids: CASSQAPQDTQYF. The CDR3, as DNA: TGTGCCAGCAGCCAAGCTCCCCAGGATACGCAGTATTTT.

The chain uses TRBV6-1 and TRBJ1-2; 9 nucleotides agree with TRBD1. J was trimmed by 8 bases and V by 6 bases; bases with no gene match: 7. The CDR3 sequence is 13 residues long. Germline values: CDR1 MNHNS, CDR2 SASEGT. CDR3 DNA sequence: TGTGCCAGCAGCATGGACAGGGGAGGCGGCTACACCTTC. Amino acids: CASSMDRGGGYTF.

A note on this clonotype: Sequence at one end of the junction differs from germline and may be a read error. The genes are TRBV10-3 and TRBJ2-1; the match to TRBD2 covers 7 bases. The end of the DNA is better explained by TRBJ2-7, so the J call may be wrong. The CDR3 sequence is 14 residues long. Germline CDR1 ENHRY, CDR2 SYGVKD. The CDR3 spells CAINEAGDYNEQYF. CDR3 nucleotides: TGTGCCATCAATGAGGCGGGGGACTACAATGAGCAGTACTTC.